Below, one T cell receptor beta chain is given with its context. The method was immunoSEQ multiplex PCR; TCRdb's version includes in-frame clones alone and lacks a portion of them. The sample lists 250,000 to 300,000 clones, around 83% occurring once. The data were obtained in a study of blood T cell repertoires in COVID-19. Trimming removed 8 bases from V and 6 bases from J, with 16 bases in between. This CDR3 region has 13 residues. Germline lookup yields CDR1 SNHLY and CDR2 FYNNEI. The TCR sequence derives from a man younger than 35 with active or convalescent COVID-19. Sequences were obtained from peripheral blood. The V call is TRBV2, the J call TRBJ1-1, with D maybe TRBD1 (6 bases). The CDR3 nucleotides read TGTGCCAGCCTCCGAAGGGGGGGGGCTGAAGCTTTCTTT. This translates into CASLRRGGAEAFF.